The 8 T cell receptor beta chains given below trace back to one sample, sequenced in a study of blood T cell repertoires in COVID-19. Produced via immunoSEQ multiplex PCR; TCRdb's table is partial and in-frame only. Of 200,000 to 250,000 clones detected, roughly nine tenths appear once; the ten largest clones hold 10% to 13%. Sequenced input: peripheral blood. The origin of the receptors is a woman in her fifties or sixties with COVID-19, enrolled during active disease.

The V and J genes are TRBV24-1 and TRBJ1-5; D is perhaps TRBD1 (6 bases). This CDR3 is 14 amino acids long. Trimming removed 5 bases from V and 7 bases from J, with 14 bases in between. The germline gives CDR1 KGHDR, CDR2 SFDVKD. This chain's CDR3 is CATSAGGVGQPQHF. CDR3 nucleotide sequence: TGTGCCACCAGTGCGGGGGGCGTTGGGCAGCCCCAGCATTTT.

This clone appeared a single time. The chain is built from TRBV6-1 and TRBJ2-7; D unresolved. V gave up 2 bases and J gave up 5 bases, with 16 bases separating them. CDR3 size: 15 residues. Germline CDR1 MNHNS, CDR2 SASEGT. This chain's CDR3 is CASSESEAPYHEQYV. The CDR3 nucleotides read TGTGCCAGCAGTGAAAGCGAGGCCCCCTACCACGAGCAGTACGTC.

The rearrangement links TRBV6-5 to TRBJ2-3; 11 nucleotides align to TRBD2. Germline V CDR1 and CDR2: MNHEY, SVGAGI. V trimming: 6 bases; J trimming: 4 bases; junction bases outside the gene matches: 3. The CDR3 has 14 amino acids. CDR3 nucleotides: TGTGCCAGCAGACGTAGCGGGAGGGCAGATACGCAGTATTTT. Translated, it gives CASRRSGRADTQYF.

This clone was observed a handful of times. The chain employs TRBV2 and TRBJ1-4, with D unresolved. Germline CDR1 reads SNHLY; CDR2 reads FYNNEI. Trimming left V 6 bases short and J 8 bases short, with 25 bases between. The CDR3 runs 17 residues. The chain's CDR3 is CASRRWASRGVREKLFF. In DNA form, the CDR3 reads TGTGCCAGCAGGCGATGGGCGAGTCGGGGAGTTAGAGAAAAACTGTTTTTT.

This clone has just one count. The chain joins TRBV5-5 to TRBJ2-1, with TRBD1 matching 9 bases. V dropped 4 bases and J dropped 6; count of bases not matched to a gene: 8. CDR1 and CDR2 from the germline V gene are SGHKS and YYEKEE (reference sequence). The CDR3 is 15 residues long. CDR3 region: CASSRGQGKGNEQFF. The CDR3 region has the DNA TGTGCCAGCAGCCGGGGACAGGGAAAGGGCAATGAGCAGTTCTTC. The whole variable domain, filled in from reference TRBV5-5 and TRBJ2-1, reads DAGVTQSPTHLIKTRGQQVTLRCSPISGHKSVSWYQQVLGQGPQFIFQYYEKEERGRGNFPDRFSARQFPNYSSELNVNALLLGDSALYLCASSRGQGKGNEQFFGPGTRLTVL.

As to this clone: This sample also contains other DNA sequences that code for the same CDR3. CDR3 bases: TGTGCCAGTAGTATTACAGGGGGAGGACAGCCCCAGCATTTT. It codes for CASSITGGGQPQHF. The chain is built from TRBV19 and TRBJ1-5, with 8 bases identical to TRBD1. The CDR3 sequence is 14 residues long. Germline-derived CDR1 and CDR2 are LNHDA and SQIVND (reference sequence). V lost 3 bases and J lost 7; bases outside the gene matches: 5. The full variable domain, completed using reference TRBV19 and TRBJ1-5, is DGGITQSPKYLFRKEGQNVTLSCEQNLNHDAMYWYRQDPGQGLRLIYYSQIVNDFQKGDIAEGYSVSREKKESFPLTVTSAQKNPTAFYLCASSITGGGQPQHFGDGTRLSIL.

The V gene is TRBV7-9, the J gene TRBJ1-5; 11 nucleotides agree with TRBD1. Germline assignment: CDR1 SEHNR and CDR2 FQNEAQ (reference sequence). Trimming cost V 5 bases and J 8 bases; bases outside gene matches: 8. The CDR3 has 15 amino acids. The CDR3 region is CASSPGDRGREPQHF. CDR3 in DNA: TGTGCCAGCAGCCCCGGGGACAGGGGGAGGGAGCCCCAGCATTTT.

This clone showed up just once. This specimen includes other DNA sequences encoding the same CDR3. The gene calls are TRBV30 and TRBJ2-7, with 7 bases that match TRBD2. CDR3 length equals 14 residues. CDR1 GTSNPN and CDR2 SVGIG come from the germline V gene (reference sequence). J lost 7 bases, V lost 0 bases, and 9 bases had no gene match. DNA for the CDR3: TGTGCCTGGAGTGTAAGCGGGGCCCGAGGAGAGCAGTACTTC. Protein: CAWSVSGARGEQYF.